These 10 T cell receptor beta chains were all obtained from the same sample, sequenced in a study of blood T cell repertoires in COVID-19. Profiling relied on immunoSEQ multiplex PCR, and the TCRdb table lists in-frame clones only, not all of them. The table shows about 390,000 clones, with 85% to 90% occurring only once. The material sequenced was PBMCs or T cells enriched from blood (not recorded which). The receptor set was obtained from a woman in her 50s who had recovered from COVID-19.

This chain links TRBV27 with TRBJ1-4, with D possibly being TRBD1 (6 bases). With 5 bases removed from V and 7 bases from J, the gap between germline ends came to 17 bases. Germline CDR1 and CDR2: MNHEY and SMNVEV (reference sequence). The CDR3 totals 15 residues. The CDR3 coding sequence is TGTGCCAGCAGTGCTATCTTGGGGGCCTCTGAAAAACTGTTTTTT. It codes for CASSAILGASEKLFF.

As DNA, the CDR3 is TGTGCCAGTAGTATAGATCGGATTGAGGGGGCTGAAGCTTTCTTT. Residues: CASSIDRIEGAEAFF. This rearrangement joins TRBV19 to TRBJ1-1, with a possible D match to TRBD1 (6 bases). The CDR3 is 15 residues long. V gave up 0 bases and J gave up 6 bases, with 14 bases separating them. The V gene's germline CDR1 is LNHDA and CDR2 SQIVND (reference sequence).

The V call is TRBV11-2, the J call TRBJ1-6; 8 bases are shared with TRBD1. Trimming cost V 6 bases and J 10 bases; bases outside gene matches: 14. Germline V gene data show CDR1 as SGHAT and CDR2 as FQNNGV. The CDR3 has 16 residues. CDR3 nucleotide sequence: TGTGCCAGCAGGGCCGCCGGGACAGGTTTTTTGTCACCCCTCCACTTT. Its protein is CASRAAGTGFLSPLHF. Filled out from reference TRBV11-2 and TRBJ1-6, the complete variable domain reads EAGVAQSPRYKIIEKRQSVAFWCNPISGHATLYWYQQILGQGPKLLIQFQNNGVVDDSQLPKDRFSAERLKGVDSTLKIQPAKLEDSAVYLCASRAAGTGFLSPLHFGNGTRLTVT.

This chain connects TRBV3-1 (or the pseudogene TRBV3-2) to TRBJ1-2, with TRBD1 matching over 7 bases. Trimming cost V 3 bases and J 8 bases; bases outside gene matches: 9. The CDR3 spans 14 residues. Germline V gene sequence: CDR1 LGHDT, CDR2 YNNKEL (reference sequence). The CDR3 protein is CASSHGDSPRGYTF. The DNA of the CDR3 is TGTGCCAGCAGCCACGGGGACAGCCCTAGGGGCTACACCTTC.

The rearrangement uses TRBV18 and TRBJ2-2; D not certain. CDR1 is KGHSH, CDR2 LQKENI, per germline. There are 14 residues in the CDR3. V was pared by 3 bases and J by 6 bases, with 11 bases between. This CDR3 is CASSPRLLSGELFF. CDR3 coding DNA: TGTGCCAGCTCACCCCGTTTACTATCCGGGGAGCTGTTTTTT.

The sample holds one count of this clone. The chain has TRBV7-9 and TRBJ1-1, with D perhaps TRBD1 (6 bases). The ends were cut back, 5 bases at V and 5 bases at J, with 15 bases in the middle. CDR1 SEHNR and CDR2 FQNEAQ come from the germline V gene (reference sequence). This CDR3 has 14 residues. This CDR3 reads CASSPVDRRTEAFF. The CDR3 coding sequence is TGTGCCAGCAGCCCAGTGGACAGAAGAACTGAAGCTTTCTTT. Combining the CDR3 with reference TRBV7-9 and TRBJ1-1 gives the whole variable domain DTGVSQNPRHKITKRGQNVTFRCDPISEHNRLYWYRQTLGQGPEFLTYFQNEAQLEKSRLLSDRFSAERPKGSFSTLEIQRTEQGDSAMYLCASSPVDRRTEAFFGQGTRLTVV.

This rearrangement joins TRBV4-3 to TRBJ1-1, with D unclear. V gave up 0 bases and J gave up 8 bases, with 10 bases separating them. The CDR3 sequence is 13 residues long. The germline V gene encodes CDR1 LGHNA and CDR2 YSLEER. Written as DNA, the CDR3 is TGCGCCAGCAGCCAAGACCCAGGATGGGAAGCTTTCTTT. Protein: CASSQDPGWEAFF.

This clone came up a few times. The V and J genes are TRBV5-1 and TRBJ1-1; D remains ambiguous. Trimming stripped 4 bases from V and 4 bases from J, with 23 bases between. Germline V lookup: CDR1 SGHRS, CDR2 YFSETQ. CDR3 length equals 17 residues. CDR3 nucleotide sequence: TGCGCCAGCAGCCAAAACACCATATCGAAAGGGAGCACTGAAGCTTTCTTT. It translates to CASSQNTISKGSTEAFF.

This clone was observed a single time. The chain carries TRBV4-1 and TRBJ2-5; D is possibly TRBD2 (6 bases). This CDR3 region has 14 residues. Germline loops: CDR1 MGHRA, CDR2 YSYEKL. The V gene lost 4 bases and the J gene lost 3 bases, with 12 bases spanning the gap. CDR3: CASSPGLLKETQYF. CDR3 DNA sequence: TGCGCCAGCAGCCCTGGACTATTAAAAGAGACCCAGTACTTC.

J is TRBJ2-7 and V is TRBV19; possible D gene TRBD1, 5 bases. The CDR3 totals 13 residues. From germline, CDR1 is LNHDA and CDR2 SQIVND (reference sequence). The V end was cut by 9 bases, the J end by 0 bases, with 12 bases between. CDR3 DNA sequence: TGTGCCAGCGGTCCAGGGAACTCCTACGAGCAGTACTTC. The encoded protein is CASGPGNSYEQYF.